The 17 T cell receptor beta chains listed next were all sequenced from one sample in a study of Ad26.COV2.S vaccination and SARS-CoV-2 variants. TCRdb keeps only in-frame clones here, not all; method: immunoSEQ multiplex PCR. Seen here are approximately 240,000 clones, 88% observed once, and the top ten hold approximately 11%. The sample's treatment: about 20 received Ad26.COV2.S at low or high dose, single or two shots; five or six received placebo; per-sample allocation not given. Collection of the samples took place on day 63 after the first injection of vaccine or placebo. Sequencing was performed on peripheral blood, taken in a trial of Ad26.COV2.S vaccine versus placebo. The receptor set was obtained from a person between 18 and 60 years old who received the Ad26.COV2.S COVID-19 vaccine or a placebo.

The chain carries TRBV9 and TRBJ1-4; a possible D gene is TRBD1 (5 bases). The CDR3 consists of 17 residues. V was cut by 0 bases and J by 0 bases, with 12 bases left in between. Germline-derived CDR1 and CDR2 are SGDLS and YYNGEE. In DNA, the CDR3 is TGTGCCAGCAGCGTAGACGACAGTAGAGCAACTAATGAAAAACTGTTTTTT. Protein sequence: CASSVDDSRATNEKLFF.

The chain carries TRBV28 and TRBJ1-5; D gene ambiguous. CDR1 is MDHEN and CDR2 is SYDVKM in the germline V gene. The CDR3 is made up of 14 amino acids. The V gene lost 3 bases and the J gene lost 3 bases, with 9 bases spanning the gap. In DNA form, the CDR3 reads TGTGCCAGCAGTTTGACGGGAATCAATCAGCCCCAGCATTTT. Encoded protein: CASSLTGINQPQHF.

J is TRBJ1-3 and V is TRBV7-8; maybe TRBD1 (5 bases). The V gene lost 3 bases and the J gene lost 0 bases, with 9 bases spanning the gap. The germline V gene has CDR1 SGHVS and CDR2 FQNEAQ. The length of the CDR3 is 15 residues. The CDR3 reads CASSFTGVSGNTIYF. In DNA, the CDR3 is TGTGCCAGCAGCTTCACAGGTGTCTCTGGAAACACCATATATTTT.

The CDR3 DNA sequence: TGTGCCAGCAGTTTAAGTCAGGGAAGTGCCCAGTACTTC. Translated: CASSLSQGSAQYF. The chain couples TRBV12-3 or TRBV12-4 to TRBJ2-5; a possible D gene is TRBD1 (5 bases). V lost 2 bases, J lost 9 bases, and 13 bases lay in between. This CDR3 is built from 13 residues.

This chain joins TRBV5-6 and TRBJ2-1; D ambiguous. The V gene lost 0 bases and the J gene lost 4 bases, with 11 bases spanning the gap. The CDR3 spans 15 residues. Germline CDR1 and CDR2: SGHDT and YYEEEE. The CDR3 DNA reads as TGTGCCAGCAGCTTGGGGTCCTTCCCGTACAATGAGCAGTTCTTC. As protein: CASSLGSFPYNEQFF.

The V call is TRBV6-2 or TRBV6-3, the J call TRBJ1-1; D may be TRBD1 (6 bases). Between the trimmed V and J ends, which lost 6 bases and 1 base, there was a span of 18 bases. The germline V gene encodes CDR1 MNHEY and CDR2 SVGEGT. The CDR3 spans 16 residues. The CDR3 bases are TGTGCCAGCAGCACCGTACCGGGACAACGGAACACTGAAGCTTTCTTT. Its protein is CASSTVPGQRNTEAFF.

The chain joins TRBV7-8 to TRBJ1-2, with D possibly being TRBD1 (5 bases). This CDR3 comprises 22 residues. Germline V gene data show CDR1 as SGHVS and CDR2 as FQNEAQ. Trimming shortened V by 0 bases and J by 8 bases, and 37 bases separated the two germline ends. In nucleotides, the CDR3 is TGTGCCAGCAGCTTAGCGCAGTACAGGAGAAGTAGCCTACGAGAGCCTAGCGAAGGCTACACCTTC. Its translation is CASSLAQYRRSSLREPSEGYTF.

The CDR3 DNA reads TGTGCCATCAGTGAGCAGGCTAGCGGTAACAATGAGCAGTTCTTC. Protein sequence: CAISEQASGNNEQFF. The chain has TRBV10-3 and TRBJ2-1; the match to TRBD2 covers 7 bases. Germline V gives CDR1 ENHRY, CDR2 SYGVKD. The J segment lost 5 bases and the V segment lost 2 bases, leaving 6 bases of the junction unmatched. The CDR3 totals 15 residues.

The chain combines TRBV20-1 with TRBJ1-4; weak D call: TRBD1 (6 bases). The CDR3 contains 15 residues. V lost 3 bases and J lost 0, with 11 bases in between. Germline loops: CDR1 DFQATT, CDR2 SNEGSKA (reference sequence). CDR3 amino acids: CSASGRGATNEKLFF. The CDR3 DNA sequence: TGCAGTGCTAGTGGCAGGGGAGCAACTAATGAAAAACTGTTTTTT.

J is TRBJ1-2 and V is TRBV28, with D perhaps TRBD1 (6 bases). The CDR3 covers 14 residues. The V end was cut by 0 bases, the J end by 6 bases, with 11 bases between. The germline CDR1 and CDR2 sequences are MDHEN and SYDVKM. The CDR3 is CASSLWPGANGYTF. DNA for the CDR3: TGTGCCAGCAGTTTATGGCCGGGGGCGAATGGCTACACCTTC.

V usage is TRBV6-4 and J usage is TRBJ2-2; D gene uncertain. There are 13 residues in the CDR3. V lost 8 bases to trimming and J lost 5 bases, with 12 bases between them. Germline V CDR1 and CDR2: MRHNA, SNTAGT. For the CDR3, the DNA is TGTGCCAGCTCAATAGCCCCGACCGGGGAGCTGTTTTTT. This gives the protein CASSIAPTGELFF.

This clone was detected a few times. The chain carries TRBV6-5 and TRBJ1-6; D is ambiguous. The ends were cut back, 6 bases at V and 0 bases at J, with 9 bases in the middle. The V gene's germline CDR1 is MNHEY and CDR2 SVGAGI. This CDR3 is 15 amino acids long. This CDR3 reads CASRAGSSYNSPLHF. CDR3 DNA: TGTGCCAGCAGAGCAGGAAGCTCCTATAATTCACCCCTCCACTTT.

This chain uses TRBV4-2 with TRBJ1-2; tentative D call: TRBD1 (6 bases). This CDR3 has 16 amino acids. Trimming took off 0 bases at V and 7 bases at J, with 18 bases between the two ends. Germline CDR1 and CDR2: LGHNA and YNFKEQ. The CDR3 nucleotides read TGTGCCAGCAGCCAAGATCAGGCACAGGGAGGTTCTGGCTACACCTTC. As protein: CASSQDQAQGGSGYTF.

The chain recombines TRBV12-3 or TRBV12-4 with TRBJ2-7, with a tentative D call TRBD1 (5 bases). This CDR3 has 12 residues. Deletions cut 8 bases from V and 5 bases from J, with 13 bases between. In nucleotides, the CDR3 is TGTGCCAGCGGAAGACAGTTCAACGAGCAGTACTTC. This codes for CASGRQFNEQYF.

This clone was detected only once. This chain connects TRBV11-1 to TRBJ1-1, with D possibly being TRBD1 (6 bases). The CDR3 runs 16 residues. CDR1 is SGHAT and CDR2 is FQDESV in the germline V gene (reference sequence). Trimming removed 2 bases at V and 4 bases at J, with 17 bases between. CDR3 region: CASSLPGPQGGTEAFF. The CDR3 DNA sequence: TGTGCCAGCAGCTTACCGGGACCACAGGGCGGCACTGAAGCTTTCTTT.

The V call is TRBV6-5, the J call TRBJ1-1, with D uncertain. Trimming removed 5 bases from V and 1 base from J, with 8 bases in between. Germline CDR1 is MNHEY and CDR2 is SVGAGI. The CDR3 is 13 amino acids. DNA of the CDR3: TGTGCCAGCAGTAGCCGTGAGAACACTGAAGCTTTCTTT. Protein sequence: CASSSRENTEAFF.

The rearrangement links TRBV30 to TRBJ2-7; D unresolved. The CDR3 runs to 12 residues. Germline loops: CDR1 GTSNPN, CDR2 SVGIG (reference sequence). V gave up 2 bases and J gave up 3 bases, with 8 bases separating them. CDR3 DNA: TGTGCCTGGAGTATTAGACACTACGAGCAGTACTTC. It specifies CAWSIRHYEQYF.